The rows below give T cell receptor beta chains drawn from one sample of a study of blood T cell repertoires in COVID-19. Clones were read by immunoSEQ multiplex PCR, and TCRdb kept only the in-frame ones, dropping some. Here the sample spans roughly 54,000 clones, more than 75% being singletons. Sequenced: peripheral blood. The receptors shown here come from a woman in her sixties with acute or convalescent COVID-19. Each CDR3 is given with its conserved first and last residue. The order of the fields is clone size, J gene, V gene, D gene, CDR3 protein, CDR3 DNA. A D gene is named only where the DNA matches it firmly. Clone size appears in some rows only: once, few, many, or a class for an expanded clone.

>-|TRBJ2-6|TRBV18|TRBD2
CASSPRKGLAGAGANVLTF
TGTGCCAGCTCACCCCGCAAGGGACTAGCGGGAGCTGGGGCCAACGTCCTGACTTTC
>-|TRBJ1-6|TRBV13|-
CASSLGPGSNSPLHF
TGTGCCAGCAGCTTAGGCCCGGGGTCTAATTCACCCCTCCACTTT
>-|TRBJ2-3|TRBV24-1|TRBD1
CATSDPTGTGWDTQYF
TGTGCCACCAGTGACCCTACCGGGACAGGGTGGGATACGCAGTATTTT
>-|TRBJ2-3|TRBV2|TRBD2
CASSGLSGGTDTQYF
TGTGCCAGCAGTGGCCTTAGCGGGGGGACAGATACGCAGTATTTT
>-|TRBJ2-1|TRBV27|TRBD2
CASTSGLAGSLAYNEQFF
TGTGCCAGCACTTCGGGACTAGCGGGATCATTAGCCTACAATGAGCAGTTCTTC
>-|TRBJ1-2|TRBV19|TRBD1
CASSRSGTGMDGYTF
TGTGCCAGTAGTAGATCCGGGACAGGGATGGATGGCTACACCTTC
>-|TRBJ2-3|TRBV5-1|TRBD1
CASSSGQAIDTQYF
TGCGCCAGCAGCTCCGGACAGGCAATAGATACGCAGTATTTT
>-|TRBJ2-7|TRBV28|TRBD2
CASRSSGAHYEQYF
TGTGCCAGCAGGTCTAGCGGGGCTCACTACGAGCAGTACTTC
>-|TRBJ2-3|TRBV5-1|TRBD2
CASSFGGGGASTDTQYF
TGCGCCAGCAGCTTCGGTGGCGGGGGGGCTAGCACAGATACGCAGTATTTT
>once|TRBJ2-7|TRBV24-1|-
CATSDVDSYSYEQYF
TGTGCCACCAGTGATGTGGACAGCTACTCCTACGAGCAGTACTTC
>-|TRBJ2-7|TRBV11-1|-
CASSQEASTEQYF
TGTGCCAGCAGCCAAGAGGCCTCAACCGAGCAGTACTTC
>-|TRBJ1-5|TRBV28|TRBD1
CASDQGGGNQPQHF
TGTGCCAGCGATCAGGGGGGCGGAAATCAGCCCCAGCATTTT
>-|TRBJ1-2|TRBV5-6|TRBD1
CASSPGQAHYGYTF
TGTGCCAGCAGCCCTGGACAGGCTCACTATGGCTACACCTTC
>-|TRBJ1-1|TRBV7-6|TRBD1
CASSPRRGGGTEAFF
TGTGCCAGCAGCCCCCGAAGAGGGGGCGGGACTGAAGCTTTCTTT
>-|TRBJ2-3|TRBV7-6|TRBD1
CASSKDRAPTDTQYF
TGTGCCAGCAGCAAGGACAGGGCGCCCACAGATACGCAGTATTTT
>few|TRBJ1-1|TRBV4-2|TRBD1
CASSQVSDRGRGAFF
TGTGCCAGCAGCCAAGTTTCGGACAGGGGGCGCGGTGCTTTCTTT
>-|TRBJ2-2|TRBV30|TRBD2
CAWTSGGFANTGELFF
TGTGCCTGGACTAGCGGGGGGTTCGCGAACACCGGGGAGCTGTTTTTT
>-|TRBJ1-5|TRBV11-2|TRBD1
CASSLGRGQGPRSNQPQHF
TGTGCCAGCAGCTTAGGGAGGGGACAGGGGCCCAGGAGCAATCAGCCCCAGCATTTT
>-|TRBJ1-2|TRBV6-6|TRBD1
CASGGTGISGYTF
TGTGCCAGCGGGGGGACAGGGATTAGCGGCTACACCTTC